Presented here are 5 T cell receptor beta chains from one specimen sequenced in a study of shared clonotypes between healthy human individuals. Using immunoSEQ multiplex PCR, the repertoire was profiled, and TCRdb retains in-frame clones only, with some absent. This table has roughly 2.2 million clones, 80% to 95% appearing once. Material for sequencing was naive CD4+ T cells from PBMCs. Subset indicated: CD45RA+ positively selected. The receptors derive from a man between 18 and 35 years old in good health. Some clones in this sample may be carry-over from other donors' samples.

This rearrangement joins TRBV6-5 to TRBJ2-7; no clear D. Looked up from germline, CDR1 is MNHEY and CDR2 is SVGAGI. Trimming took off 6 bases at V and 3 bases at J, with 9 bases between the two ends. The CDR3 totals 12 residues. The CDR3 DNA sequence: TGTGCCAGCAGGAGTCGTAGCTACGAGCAGTACTTC. Protein product: CASRSRSYEQYF.

This chain uses TRBV4-1 with TRBJ2-2; TRBD2 aligns across 10 bases. Looked up from germline, CDR1 is MGHRA and CDR2 is YSYEKL. The J segment lost 6 bases and the V segment lost 2 bases, leaving 6 bases of the junction unmatched. The CDR3 loop spans 16 amino acids. CDR3: CASSQLRLAGAGELFF. CDR3 nucleotides: TGCGCCAGCAGCCAATTAAGGCTAGCGGGAGCCGGGGAGCTGTTTTTT.

The chain joins TRBV25-1 to TRBJ1-3; D unresolved. Germline CDR1 and CDR2: MGHDK and SYGVNS. V shed 5 bases and J shed 0 bases, with 5 bases lying between them. This CDR3 contains 13 residues. CDR3 amino acids: CASSKASGNTIYF. CDR3 coding DNA: TGTGCCAGCAGTAAAGCCTCTGGAAACACCATATATTTT.

The gene calls are TRBV27 and TRBJ1-2; 9 nucleotides agree with TRBD1. The germline V gene encodes CDR1 MNHEY and CDR2 SMNVEV (reference sequence). Germline trimming cut 6 bases from V and 8 bases from J; bases unmatched to any gene: 19. This CDR3 has 17 amino acids. CDR3 coding DNA: TGTGCCAGCAGAAGCTTGATGGGGGACAGGGTAATAGAGGGCTACACCTTC. Translation: CASRSLMGDRVIEGYTF.

This chain's CDR3 is CASSPRSGGVGNQPQHF. In DNA form, the CDR3 reads TGTGCCAGCTCACCACGGTCAGGGGGCGTCGGCAATCAGCCCCAGCATTTT. The J gene is TRBJ1-5, the V gene TRBV18; 8 bases map to TRBD1. Germline-derived CDR1 and CDR2 are KGHSH and LQKENI. CDR3 length: 17 amino acids. Germline trimming cut 1 base from V and 2 bases from J; bases unmatched to any gene: 7. Full variable domain (missing parts from reference TRBV18 and TRBJ1-5): NAGVMQNPRHLVRRRGQEARLRCSPMKGHSHVYWYRQLPEEGLKFMVYLQKENIIDESGMPKERFSAEFPKEGPSILRIQQVVRGDSAAYFCASSPRSGGVGNQPQHFGDGTRLSIL.